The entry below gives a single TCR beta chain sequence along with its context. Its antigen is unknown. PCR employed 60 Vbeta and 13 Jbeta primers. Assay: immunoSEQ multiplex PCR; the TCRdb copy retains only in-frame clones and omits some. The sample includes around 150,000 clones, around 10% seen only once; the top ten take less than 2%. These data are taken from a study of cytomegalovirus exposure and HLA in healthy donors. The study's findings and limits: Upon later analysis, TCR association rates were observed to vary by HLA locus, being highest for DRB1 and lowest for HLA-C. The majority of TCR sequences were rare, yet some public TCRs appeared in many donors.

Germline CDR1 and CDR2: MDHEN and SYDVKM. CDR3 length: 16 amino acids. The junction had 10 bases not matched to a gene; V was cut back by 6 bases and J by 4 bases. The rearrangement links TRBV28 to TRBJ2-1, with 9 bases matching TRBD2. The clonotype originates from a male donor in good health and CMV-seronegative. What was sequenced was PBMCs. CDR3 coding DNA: TGTGCCAGCAGCACCTCAGCGGGGGGTTTTTACAATGAGCAGTTCTTC. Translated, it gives CASSTSAGGFYNEQFF. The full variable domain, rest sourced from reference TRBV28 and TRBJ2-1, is DVKVTQSSRYLVKRTGEKVFLECVQDMDHENMFWYRQDPGLGLRLIYFSYDVKMKEKGDIPEGYSVSREKKERFSLILESASTNQTSMYLCASSTSAGGFYNEQFFGPGTRLTVL.